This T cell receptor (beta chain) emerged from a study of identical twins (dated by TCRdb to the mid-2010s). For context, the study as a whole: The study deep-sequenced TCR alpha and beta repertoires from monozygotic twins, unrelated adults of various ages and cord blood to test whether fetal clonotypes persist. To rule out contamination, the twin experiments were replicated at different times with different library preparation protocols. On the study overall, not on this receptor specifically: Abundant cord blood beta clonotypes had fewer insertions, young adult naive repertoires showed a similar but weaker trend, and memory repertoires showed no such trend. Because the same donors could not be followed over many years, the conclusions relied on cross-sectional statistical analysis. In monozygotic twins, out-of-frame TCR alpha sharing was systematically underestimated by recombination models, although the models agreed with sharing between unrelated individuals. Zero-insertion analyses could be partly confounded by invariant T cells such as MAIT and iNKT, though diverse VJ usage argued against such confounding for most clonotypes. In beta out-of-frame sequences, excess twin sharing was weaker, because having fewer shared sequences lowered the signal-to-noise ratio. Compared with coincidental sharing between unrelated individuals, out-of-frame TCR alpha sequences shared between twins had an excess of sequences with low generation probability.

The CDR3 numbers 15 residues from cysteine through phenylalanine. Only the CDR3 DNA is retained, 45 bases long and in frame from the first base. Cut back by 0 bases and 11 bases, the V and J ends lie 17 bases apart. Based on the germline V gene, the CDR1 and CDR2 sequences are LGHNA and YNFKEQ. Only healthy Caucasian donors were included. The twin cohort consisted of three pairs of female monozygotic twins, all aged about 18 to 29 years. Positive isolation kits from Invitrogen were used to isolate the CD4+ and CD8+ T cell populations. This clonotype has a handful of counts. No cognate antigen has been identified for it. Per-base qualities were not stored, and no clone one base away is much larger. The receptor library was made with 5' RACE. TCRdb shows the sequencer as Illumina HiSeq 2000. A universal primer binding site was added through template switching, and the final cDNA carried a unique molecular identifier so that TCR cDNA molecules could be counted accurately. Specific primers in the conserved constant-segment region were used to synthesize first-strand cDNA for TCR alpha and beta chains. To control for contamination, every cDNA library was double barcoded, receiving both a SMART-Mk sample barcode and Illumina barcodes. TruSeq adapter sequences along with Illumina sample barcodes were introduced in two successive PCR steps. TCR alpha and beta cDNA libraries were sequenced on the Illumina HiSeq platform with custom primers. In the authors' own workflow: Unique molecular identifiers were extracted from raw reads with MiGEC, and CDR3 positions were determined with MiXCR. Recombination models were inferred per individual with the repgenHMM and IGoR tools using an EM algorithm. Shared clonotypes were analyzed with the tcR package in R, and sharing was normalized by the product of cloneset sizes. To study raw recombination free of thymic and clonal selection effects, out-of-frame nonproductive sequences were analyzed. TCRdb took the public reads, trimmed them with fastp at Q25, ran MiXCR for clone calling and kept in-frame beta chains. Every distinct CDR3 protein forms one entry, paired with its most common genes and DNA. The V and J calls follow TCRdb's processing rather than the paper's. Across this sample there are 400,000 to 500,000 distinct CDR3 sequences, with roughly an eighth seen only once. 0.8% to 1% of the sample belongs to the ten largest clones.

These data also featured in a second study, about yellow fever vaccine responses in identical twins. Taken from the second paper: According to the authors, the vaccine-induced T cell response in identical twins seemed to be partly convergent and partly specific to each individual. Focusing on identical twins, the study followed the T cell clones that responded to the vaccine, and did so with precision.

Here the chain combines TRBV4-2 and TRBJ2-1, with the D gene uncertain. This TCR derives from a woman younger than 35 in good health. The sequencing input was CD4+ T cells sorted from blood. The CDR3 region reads CASSQDRAPLQQQFF. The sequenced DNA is TGTGCCAGCAGCCAAGATCGGGCTCCCCTACAACAGCAGTTCTTC.